Sequencing of this T cell receptor beta chain was carried out in a study of graft-versus-host responses after intestinal transplantation. Germline lookup yields CDR1 SGHTA and CDR2 FQGTGA. This CDR3 comprises 15 residues. J was trimmed by 2 bases and V by 5 bases; bases with no gene match: 5. Regarding the study as a whole: Where graft-donor T cell macrochimerism was present, patients had high graft-versus-host to host-versus-graft clonal ratios in allografts.

The method was immunoSEQ multiplex PCR; TCRdb's version includes in-frame clones alone and lacks a portion of them. This table has some 150,000 clones, around 90% appearing once. Turning to this clone: Its specificity is not known.

The genes are TRBV7-3 and TRBJ2-3, with 9 bases aligning to TRBD1. Sequencing was performed on unstimulated CD4+ T cells sorted from spleen or lymph node cells, taken before intestinal transplant. The sequence was obtained from a human donor who received an intestinal transplant. CDR3 bases: TGTGCCAGCAGCCCAAGGACAGGGGACACAGATACGCAGTATTTT. Its protein is CASSPRTGDTDTQYF.